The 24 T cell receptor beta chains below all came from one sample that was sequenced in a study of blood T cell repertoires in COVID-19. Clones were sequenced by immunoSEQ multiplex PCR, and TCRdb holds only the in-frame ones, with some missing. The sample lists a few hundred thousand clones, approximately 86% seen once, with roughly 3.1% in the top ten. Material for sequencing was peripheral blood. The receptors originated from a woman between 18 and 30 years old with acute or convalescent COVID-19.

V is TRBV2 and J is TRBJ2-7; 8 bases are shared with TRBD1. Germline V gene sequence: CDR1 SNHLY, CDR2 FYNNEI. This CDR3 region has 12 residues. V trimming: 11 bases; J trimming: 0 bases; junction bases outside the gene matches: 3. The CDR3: CAWGQASYEQYF. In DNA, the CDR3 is TGTGCCTGGGGACAGGCCTCCTACGAGCAGTACTTC. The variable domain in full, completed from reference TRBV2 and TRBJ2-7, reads EPEVTQTPSHQVTQMGQEVILRCVPISNHLYFYWYRQILGQKVEFLVSFYNNEISEKSEIFDDQFSVERPDGSNFTLKIRSTKLEDSAMYFCAWGQASYEQYFGPGTRLTVT.

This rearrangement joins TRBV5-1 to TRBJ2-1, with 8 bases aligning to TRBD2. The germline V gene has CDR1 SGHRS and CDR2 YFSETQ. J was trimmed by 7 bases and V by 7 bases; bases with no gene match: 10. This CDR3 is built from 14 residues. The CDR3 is CASDTGTSPNEQFF. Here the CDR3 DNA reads TGCGCCAGCGATACGGGGACTAGTCCTAATGAGCAGTTCTTC.

The CDR3 is CASSSPGQGISPLHF. The CDR3 nucleotides are TGTGCCAGCAGCTCCCCGGGACAGGGTATCTCACCCCTCCACTTT. The V gene is TRBV7-8, the J gene TRBJ1-6; 9 nucleotides agree with TRBD1. This CDR3 is built from 15 residues. Germline CDR1 reads SGHVS; CDR2 reads FQNEAQ. Trimming removed 4 bases from V and 10 bases from J; junction bases left unmatched: 8.

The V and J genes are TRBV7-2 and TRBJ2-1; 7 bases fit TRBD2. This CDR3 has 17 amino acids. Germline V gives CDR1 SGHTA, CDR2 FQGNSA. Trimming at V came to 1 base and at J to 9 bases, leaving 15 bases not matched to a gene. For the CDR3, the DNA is TGTGCCAGCAGCTTAGTTTGGCCGAGACTAGCATCCGGTGAGCAGTTCTTC. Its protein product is CASSLVWPRLASGEQFF.

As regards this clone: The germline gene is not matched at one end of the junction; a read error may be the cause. CDR3 sequence: CASREGHFNEKLFF. The CDR3 coding sequence is TGTGCTAGCAGAGAGGGACACTTTAATGAAAAACTGTTTTTT. The chain carries TRBV7-7 and TRBJ1-4, with D maybe TRBD1 (6 bases). The CDR3 consists of 14 residues. Germline CDR1 is SSHAT and CDR2 is FNYEAQ (reference sequence).

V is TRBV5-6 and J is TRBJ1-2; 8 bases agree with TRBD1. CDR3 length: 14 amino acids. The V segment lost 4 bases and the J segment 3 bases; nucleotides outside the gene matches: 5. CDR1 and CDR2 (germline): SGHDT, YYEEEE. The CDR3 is CASSPGQVYYGYTF. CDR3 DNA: TGTGCCAGCAGCCCGGGACAGGTCTACTATGGCTACACCTTC.

The CDR3 loop reads CASSYSSGSRSDTQYF. The CDR3 nucleotides read TGTGCCAGCAGTTACTCCAGCGGGAGTCGGTCAGATACGCAGTATTTT. The chain recombines TRBV6-6 with TRBJ2-3, with TRBD2 matching over 8 bases. The CDR3 is made up of 16 amino acids. The trim removed 0 bases at V and 4 bases at J, leaving 6 bases unmatched. The germline V gene has CDR1 MNHNY and CDR2 SVGAGI (reference sequence).

The CDR3 is CASSLNGGETQYF. The CDR3 nucleotides are TGTGCCAGCAGCCTAAACGGAGGGGAGACCCAGTACTTC. This chain uses TRBV6-4 with TRBJ2-5, with D possibly being TRBD2 (6 bases). The CDR3 runs to 13 residues. V dropped 6 bases and J dropped 5 bases, with 13 bases sitting between them. Germline V gene lookup returns CDR1 MRHNA and CDR2 SNTAGT.

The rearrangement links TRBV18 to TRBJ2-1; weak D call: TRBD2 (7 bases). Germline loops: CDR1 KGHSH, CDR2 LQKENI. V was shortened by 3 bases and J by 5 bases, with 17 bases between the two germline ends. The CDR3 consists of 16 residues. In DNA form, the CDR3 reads TGTGCCAGCTCACCTCTAGGGGGGGGAACCAACAATGAGCAGTTCTTC. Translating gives CASSPLGGGTNNEQFF.

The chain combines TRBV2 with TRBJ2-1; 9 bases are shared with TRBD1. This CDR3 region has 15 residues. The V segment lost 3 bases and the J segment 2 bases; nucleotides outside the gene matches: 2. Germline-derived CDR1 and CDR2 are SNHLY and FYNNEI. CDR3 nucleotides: TGTGCCAGCAGTGACCGGGACAGGGCCTACAATGAGCAGTTCTTC. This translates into CASSDRDRAYNEQFF. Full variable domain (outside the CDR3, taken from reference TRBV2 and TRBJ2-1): EPEVTQTPSHQVTQMGQEVILRCVPISNHLYFYWYRQILGQKVEFLVSFYNNEISEKSEIFDDQFSVERPDGSNFTLKIRSTKLEDSAMYFCASSDRDRAYNEQFFGPGTRLTVL.

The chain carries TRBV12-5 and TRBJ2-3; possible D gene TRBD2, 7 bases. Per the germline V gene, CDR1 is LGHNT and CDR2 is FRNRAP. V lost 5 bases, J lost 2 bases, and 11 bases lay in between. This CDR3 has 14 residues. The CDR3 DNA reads TGTGCTAGTGGTGGGGGGGGCCCCACAGATACGCAGTATTTT. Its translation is CASGGGGPTDTQYF.

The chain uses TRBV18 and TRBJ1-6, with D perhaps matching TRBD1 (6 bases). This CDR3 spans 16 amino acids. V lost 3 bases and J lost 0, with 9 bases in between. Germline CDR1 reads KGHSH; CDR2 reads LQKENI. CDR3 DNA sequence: TGTGCCAGCTCACCGAGGGGGAGCTCCTATAATTCACCCCTCCACTTT. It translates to CASSPRGSSYNSPLHF.

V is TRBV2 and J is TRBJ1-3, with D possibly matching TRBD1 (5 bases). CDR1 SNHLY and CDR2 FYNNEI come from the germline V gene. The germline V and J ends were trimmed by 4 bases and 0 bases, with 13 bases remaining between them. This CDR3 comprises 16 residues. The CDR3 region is CASSGQGISSGNTIYF. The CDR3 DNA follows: TGTGCCAGCAGTGGTCAGGGAATTAGCTCTGGAAACACCATATATTTT.

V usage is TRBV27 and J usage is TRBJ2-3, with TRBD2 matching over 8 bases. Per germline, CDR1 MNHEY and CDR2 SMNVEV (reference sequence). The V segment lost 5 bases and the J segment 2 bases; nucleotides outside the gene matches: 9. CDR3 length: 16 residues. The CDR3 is CASSPEAGVYTDTQYF. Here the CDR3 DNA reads TGTGCCAGCAGTCCCGAAGCGGGAGTCTACACAGATACGCAGTATTTT.

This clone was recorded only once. This chain's CDR3 is CASSPQFGTRDNEQFF. DNA for the CDR3: TGTGCCAGCAGCCCCCAATTCGGGACTAGAGACAATGAGCAGTTCTTC. This chain uses TRBV7-9 with TRBJ2-1, with 8 bases identical to TRBD2. Germline V gene data show CDR1 as SEHNR and CDR2 as FQNEAQ (reference sequence). The CDR3 runs to 16 residues. V shed 5 bases and J 5 bases; nucleotides not matched to a gene: 11.

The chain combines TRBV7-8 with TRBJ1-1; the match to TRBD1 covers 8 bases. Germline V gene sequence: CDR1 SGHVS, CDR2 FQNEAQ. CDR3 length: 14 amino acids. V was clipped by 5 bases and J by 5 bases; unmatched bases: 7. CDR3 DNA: TGTGCCAGCAGCCAGGACAGGGTGAGAACTGAAGCTTTCTTT. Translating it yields CASSQDRVRTEAFF.

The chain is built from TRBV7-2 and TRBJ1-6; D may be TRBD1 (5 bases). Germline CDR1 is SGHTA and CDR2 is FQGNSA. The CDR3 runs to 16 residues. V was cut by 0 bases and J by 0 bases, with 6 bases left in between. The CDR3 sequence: CASSLAQGSYNSPLHF. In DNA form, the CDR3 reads TGTGCCAGCAGCTTAGCGCAGGGCTCCTATAATTCACCCCTCCACTTT. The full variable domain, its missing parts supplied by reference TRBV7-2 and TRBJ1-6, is GAGVSQSPSNKVTEKGKDVELRCDPISGHTALYWYRQSLGQGLEFLIYFQGNSAPDKSGLPSDRFSAERTGGSVSTLTIQRTQQEDSAVYLCASSLAQGSYNSPLHFGNGTRLTVT.

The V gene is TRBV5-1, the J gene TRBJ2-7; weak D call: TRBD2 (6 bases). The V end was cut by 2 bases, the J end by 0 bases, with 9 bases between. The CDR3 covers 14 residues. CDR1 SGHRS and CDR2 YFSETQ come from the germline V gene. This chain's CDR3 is CASSFDGSSYEQYF. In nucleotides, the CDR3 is TGCGCCAGCAGCTTTGACGGGAGCTCCTACGAGCAGTACTTC.

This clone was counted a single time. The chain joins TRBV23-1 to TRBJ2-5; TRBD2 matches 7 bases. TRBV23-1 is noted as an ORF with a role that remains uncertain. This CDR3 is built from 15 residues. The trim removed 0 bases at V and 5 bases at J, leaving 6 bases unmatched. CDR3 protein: CASSQSGREVETQYF. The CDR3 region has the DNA TGCGCCAGCAGTCAATCAGGGAGGGAAGTGGAGACCCAGTACTTC.

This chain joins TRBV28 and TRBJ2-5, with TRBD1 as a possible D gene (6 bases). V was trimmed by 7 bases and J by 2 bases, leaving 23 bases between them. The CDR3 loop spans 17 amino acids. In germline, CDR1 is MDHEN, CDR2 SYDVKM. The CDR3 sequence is CASNIRVWGLAQETQYF. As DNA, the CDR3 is TGTGCCAGCAATATAAGAGTGTGGGGGCTAGCTCAAGAGACCCAGTACTTC.

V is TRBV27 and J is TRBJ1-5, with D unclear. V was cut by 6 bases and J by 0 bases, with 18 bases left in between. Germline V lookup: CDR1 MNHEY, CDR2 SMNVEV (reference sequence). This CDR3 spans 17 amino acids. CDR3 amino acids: CASRTGSSGYSNQPQHF. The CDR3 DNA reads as TGTGCCAGCAGAACGGGGTCCTCGGGTTATAGCAATCAGCCCCAGCATTTT.

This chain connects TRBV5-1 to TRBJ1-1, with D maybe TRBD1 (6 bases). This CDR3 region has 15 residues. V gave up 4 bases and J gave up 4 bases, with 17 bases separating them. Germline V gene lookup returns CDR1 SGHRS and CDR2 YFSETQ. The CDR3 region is CASSLGAAGGTEAFF. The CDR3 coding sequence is TGCGCCAGCAGCCTGGGGGCAGCGGGGGGCACTGAAGCTTTCTTT.

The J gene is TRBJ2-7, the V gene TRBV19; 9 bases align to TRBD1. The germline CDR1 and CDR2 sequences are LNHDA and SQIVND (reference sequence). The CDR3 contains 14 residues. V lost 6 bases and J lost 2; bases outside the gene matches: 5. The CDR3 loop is CASRRDRAAYEQYF. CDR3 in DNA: TGTGCCAGTAGGCGGGACAGGGCAGCCTACGAGCAGTACTTC.

This CDR3 reads CASSSLDRGPLNTEAFF. The CDR3, as DNA: TGTGCCAGCAGTTCCCTCGACAGGGGGCCCCTGAACACTGAAGCTTTCTTT. V and J are TRBV28 and TRBJ1-1; 10 positions match TRBD1. Germline V gene data show CDR1 as MDHEN and CDR2 as SYDVKM. This CDR3 has 17 amino acids. J gave up 0 bases and V 4 bases, and 8 bases lay outside the gene matches.